This entry lists 18 T cell receptor beta chains sequenced from one sample in a study of blood T cell repertoires in COVID-19. Data came from immunoSEQ multiplex PCR; TCRdb stores just in-frame clones and leaves some out. The sample lists 95,000 or so clones, over 75% occurring once. Sample: peripheral blood. These receptors were obtained from a man aged 80 or over with active or convalescent COVID-19.

The chain combines TRBV19 with TRBJ1-4; 10 bases align to TRBD1. The V gene end was trimmed by 5 bases and the J gene end by 7 bases; junction bases not matched to a gene: 7. Germline V lookup: CDR1 LNHDA, CDR2 SQIVND (reference sequence). The CDR3 covers 15 residues. The CDR3 sequence: CASSLGQGESEKLFF. CDR3 in DNA: TGTGCCAGTAGTCTTGGACAGGGGGAAAGTGAAAAACTGTTTTTT.

This chain connects TRBV29-1 to TRBJ2-3, with unresolved D. CDR1 and CDR2 from the germline V gene are SQVTM and ANQGSEA. The V gene lost 4 bases and the J gene lost 1 base, with 12 bases spanning the gap. The CDR3 spans 14 residues. CDR3 sequence (DNA): TGCAGCGTTGGAGGCGAACCACGCACAGATACGCAGTATTTT. Amino acids: CSVGGEPRTDTQYF.

The gene calls are TRBV6-1 and TRBJ1-1; D not certain. Germline loops: CDR1 MNHNS, CDR2 SASEGT. The CDR3 totals 13 residues. Trimming left V 2 bases short and J 6 bases short, with 10 bases between. For the CDR3, the DNA is TGTGCCAGCAGTGAACTTGTTGAGCCTGAAGCTTTCTTT. Translation gives CASSELVEPEAFF.

The chain is built from TRBV29-1 and TRBJ1-2; the D gene is possibly TRBD1 (5 bases). V was trimmed by 3 bases and J by 4 bases, leaving 12 bases between them. The germline V gene encodes CDR1 SQVTM and CDR2 ANQGSEA. The CDR3 runs 13 residues. CDR3 amino acids: CSVEKGGGYGYTF. As DNA, the CDR3 is TGCAGCGTTGAGAAGGGCGGGGGCTATGGCTACACCTTC.

This sequence joins TRBV6-1 and TRBJ1-6, with a weak D call TRBD1 (5 bases). Trimming cost V 0 bases and J 8 bases, with 17 bases left between them. This CDR3 region has 17 residues. Germline CDR1 is MNHNS and CDR2 is SASEGT. This CDR3 is CASSEAGRVPTHSPLHF. As DNA, the CDR3 is TGTGCCAGCAGTGAAGCGGGCAGGGTCCCGACCCATTCACCCCTCCACTTT.

The count of this clone is one. The genes are TRBV11-3 and TRBJ2-1, with TRBD1 as a possible D gene (5 bases). This CDR3 has 13 amino acids. Germline assignment: CDR1 SGHNT and CDR2 YENEEA. V was shortened by 5 bases and J by 1 base, with 6 bases between the two germline ends. CDR3 in amino acids: CASSPGSYNEQFF. Written as DNA, the CDR3 is TGTGCCAGCAGCCCAGGGTCCTACAATGAGCAGTTCTTC.

V usage is TRBV2 and J usage is TRBJ2-4; D is possibly TRBD2 (6 bases). Looked up from germline, CDR1 is SNHLY and CDR2 is FYNNEI. The CDR3 consists of 16 residues. The V and J ends lost 5 bases and 1 base respectively, with 15 bases between them. CDR3 amino acids: CASSRPGGVAKNIQYF. The CDR3, as DNA: TGTGCCAGCAGTAGGCCCGGAGGGGTGGCCAAAAACATTCAGTACTTC.

The gene calls are TRBV6-2 or TRBV6-3 and TRBJ2-5; 8 bases map to TRBD2. Germline lookup yields CDR1 MNHEY and CDR2 SVGEGT. J was trimmed by 5 bases and V by 2 bases; bases with no gene match: 16. This CDR3 spans 18 amino acids. Written as DNA, the CDR3 is TGTGCCAGCAGTTACCCCTTGCGGGGGGCGGGTCCCCGGGAGACCCAGTACTTC. Translating gives CASSYPLRGAGPRETQYF.

This clone was observed once. This sequence joins TRBV4-3 and TRBJ2-7; D perhaps matches TRBD2 (6 bases). Between the trimmed V and J ends, which lost 3 bases and 9 bases, there was a span of 21 bases. From germline, CDR1 is LGHNA and CDR2 YSLEER. The CDR3 has 15 amino acids. CDR3 protein: CASSQSGDSGLGQYF. CDR3 sequence (DNA): TGCGCCAGCAGCCAGTCGGGGGACTCGGGATTGGGGCAGTACTTC.

This clone was counted many times. The J gene is TRBJ1-5, the V gene TRBV19; possible D gene TRBD1, 6 bases. The CDR3 consists of 14 residues. V lost 5 bases to trimming and J lost 3 bases, with 11 bases between them. CDR1 and CDR2 (germline): LNHDA, SQIVND (reference sequence). In DNA form, the CDR3 reads TGTGCCAGTAGTCCCGGACAGACCAATCAGCCCCAGCATTTT. Translation: CASSPGQTNQPQHF.

This clone was seen more than once but under ten times. The CDR3 DNA sequence: TGTGCCAGCAGCTCTAGGACAGGGTCGAATGAAAAACTGTTTTTT. Its translation: CASSSRTGSNEKLFF. V and J are TRBV7-2 and TRBJ1-4; 8 bases align to TRBD1. After removal of 4 bases from V and 5 bases from J, the junction contained 6 bases not matched to a gene. CDR3 length: 15 amino acids. Germline V gene lookup returns CDR1 SGHTA and CDR2 FQGNSA.

To note about this clone: This sample also contains other DNA sequences that code for the same CDR3. The rearrangement links TRBV15 to TRBJ1-3, with D perhaps TRBD1 (5 bases). V gave up 0 bases and J gave up 2 bases, with 8 bases separating them. Germline V CDR1 and CDR2: LNHNV, YYDKDF (reference sequence). This CDR3 comprises 15 residues. For the CDR3, the DNA is TGTGCCACCAGCAGAGATAGGGGCGCTGGAAACACCATATATTTT. Protein sequence: CATSRDRGAGNTIYF. The variable domain in full, completed from reference TRBV15 and TRBJ1-3, reads DAMVIQNPRYQVTQFGKPVTLSCSQTLNHNVMYWYQQKSSQAPKLLFHYYDKDFNNEADTPDNFQSRRPNTSFCFLDIRSPGLGDTAMYLCATSRDRGAGNTIYFGEGSWLTVV.

This clone was seen once. The chain combines TRBV5-4 with TRBJ2-5; D not certain. The CDR3 is made up of 14 amino acids. Trimming took off 0 bases at V and 5 bases at J, with 11 bases between the two ends. Germline V gene sequence: CDR1 SGHNT, CDR2 YYREEE (reference sequence). CDR3 sequence: CASSLGSYWETQYF. CDR3 DNA: TGTGCCAGCAGCTTGGGGAGTTATTGGGAGACCCAGTACTTC.

The CDR3 coding sequence is TGCGCCAGCAGCCAGGAACAAGGGGTTAACTATGGCTACACCTTC. Its protein product is CASSQEQGVNYGYTF. The genes are TRBV4-3 and TRBJ1-2; TRBD1 is a possible D gene (5 bases). Trimming took off 3 bases at V and 1 base at J, with 12 bases between the two ends. From germline, CDR1 is LGHNA and CDR2 YSLEER. This CDR3 has 15 residues.

The rearrangement links TRBV7-9 to TRBJ2-7; 9 bases fit TRBD2. The CDR3 contains 15 residues. The ends lost 4 bases at V and 0 bases at J; junction bases unmatched: 4. The germline V gene has CDR1 SEHNR and CDR2 FQNEAQ (reference sequence). As DNA, the CDR3 is TGTGCCAGCAGCTCCGGGACTAGCCTCTCCTACGAGCAGTACTTC. Translated, it gives CASSSGTSLSYEQYF.

A few counts support this clone. This chain uses TRBV29-1 with TRBJ1-2, with D tentatively TRBD1 (5 bases). CDR3 length: 14 amino acids. V gave up 4 bases and J gave up 8 bases, with 20 bases separating them. Germline assignment: CDR1 SQVTM and CDR2 ANQGSEA. The CDR3 region is CSVVPAWGVKGYTF. The CDR3 DNA is TGCAGCGTTGTCCCCGCCTGGGGGGTGAAAGGCTACACCTTC.

The chain uses TRBV27 and TRBJ1-6; D is unresolved. The CDR3 spans 14 residues. Trimming cost V 6 bases and J 7 bases, with 13 bases left between them. Germline assignment: CDR1 MNHEY and CDR2 SMNVEV (reference sequence). CDR3 in amino acids: CASRILYGNSPLHF. The CDR3 DNA follows: TGTGCCAGCAGAATATTATACGGGAATTCACCCCTCCACTTT.

The chain employs TRBV4-3 and TRBJ2-3, with TRBD2 matching 8 bases. V lost 5 bases and J lost 0; bases outside the gene matches: 16. Germline V gene sequence: CDR1 LGHNA, CDR2 YSLEER. The CDR3 is made up of 19 amino acids. The CDR3 DNA follows: TGCGCCAGCAGCAAACAAGCCGGGGGAGCGGGGGACAGCACAGATACGCAGTATTTT. Translated, it gives CASSKQAGGAGDSTDTQYF.